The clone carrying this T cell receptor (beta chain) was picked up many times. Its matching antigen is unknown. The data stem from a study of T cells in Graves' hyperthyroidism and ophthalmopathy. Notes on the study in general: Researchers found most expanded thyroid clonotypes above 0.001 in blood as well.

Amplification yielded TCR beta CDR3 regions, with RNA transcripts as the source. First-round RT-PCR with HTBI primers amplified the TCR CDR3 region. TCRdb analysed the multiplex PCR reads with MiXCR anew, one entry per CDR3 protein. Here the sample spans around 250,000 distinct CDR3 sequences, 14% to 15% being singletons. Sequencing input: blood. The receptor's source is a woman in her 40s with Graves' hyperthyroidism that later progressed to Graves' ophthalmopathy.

The CDR3 region has the DNA TGTGCCAGCAGCTCCTGGACAGGTTGGGGCGTTCATGAGCAGTTCTTC. It translates to CASSSWTGWGVHEQFF. The J gene is TRBJ2-1, the V gene TRBV7-8, with 7 bases fitting TRBD1. The CDR3 totals 16 residues. J was trimmed by 8 bases and V by 4 bases; bases with no gene match: 14. CDR1 SGHVS and CDR2 FQNEAQ come from the germline V gene. Full variable domain (missing parts from reference TRBV7-8 and TRBJ2-1): GAGVSQSPRYKVAKRGQDVALRCDPISGHVSLFWYQQALGQGPEFLTYFQNEAQLDKSGLPSDRFFAERPEGSVSTLKIQRTQQEDSAVYLCASSSWTGWGVHEQFFGPGTRLTVL.